This entry lists 31 T cell receptor beta chains sequenced from one sample in a study of blood T cells in healthy people across ages. Sample-barcoded 5' priming and a J-beta primer mix drove a second PCR of about 6 to 12 cycles. TCRdb called the 5' RACE reads again in MiXCR, with one record for every CDR3 protein. The data show about 280,000 distinct CDR3 sequences, with roughly 26% seen just once and roughly 30% held by the top ten. The sequenced material came from blood. These receptors originate from a woman between 65 and 79 years old in good health.

Only a few counts were recorded for this clonotype. Its ends do not fully match the called genes, so a read error is possible. The V gene is TRBV20-1, the J gene TRBJ2-5, with 9 bases that match TRBD2. The CDR3 contains 11 residues. Looked up from germline, CDR1 is DFQATT and CDR2 is SNEGSKA (reference sequence). The CDR3 is CSARDAEREEF. In nucleotides, the CDR3 is TGCAGTGCTAGAGATGCCGAGCGGGAGGAATTC.

This clonotype appeared a few times. The V gene is TRBV3-1, the J gene TRBJ2-7; D unclear. The germline V gene encodes CDR1 LGHDT and CDR2 YNNKEL (reference sequence). The CDR3 contains 12 residues. The V gene lost 3 bases and the J gene lost 5 bases, with 8 bases spanning the gap. CDR3 coding DNA: TGTGCCAGCAGCCAGAATAGGGACGAGCAGTACTTC. This gives the protein CASSQNRDEQYF.

The chain employs TRBV20-1 and TRBJ1-2; a possible D gene is TRBD1 (5 bases). The CDR3 covers 16 residues. Trimming took off 3 bases at V and 8 bases at J, with 25 bases between the two ends. CDR1 is DFQATT, CDR2 SNEGSKA, per germline (reference sequence). CDR3 loop: CSASESKAAGYGGYTF. The CDR3 region has the DNA TGCAGTGCTAGTGAGTCGAAAGCCGCAGGGTATGGCGGCTACACCTTC.

This clonotype was seen only a few times. J is TRBJ2-5 and V is TRBV20-1; tentative D call: TRBD1 (6 bases). CDR1 and CDR2 from the germline V gene are DFQATT and SNEGSKA (reference sequence). Trimming took 5 bases from V and 4 from J, leaving 17 bases between them. CDR3 length: 14 residues. The CDR3 is CSAPTPGAGETQYF. Written as DNA, the CDR3 is TGCAGTGCTCCCACCCCAGGGGCGGGAGAGACCCAGTACTTC.

This clonotype was counted only a few times. V gene TRBV4-1 combines with J gene TRBJ2-1; 8 bases are a match to TRBD2. V shed 4 bases and J 2 bases; nucleotides not matched to a gene: 10. CDR1 and CDR2 (germline): MGHRA, YSYEKL. This CDR3 region has 17 residues. The DNA for the CDR3 is TGCGCCAGCAGCCGCGACCTTAGCGGGGTTGCCTACAATGAGCAGTTCTTC. This translates into CASSRDLSGVAYNEQFF.

This clonotype was observed a handful of times. In DNA, the CDR3 is TGTGCCAGCAGCGGGGGCCGCGGGAGGGCCAACGTCCTGACTTTC. Translating gives CASSGGRGRANVLTF. The V and J genes are TRBV28 and TRBJ2-6, with D tentatively TRBD1 or TRBD2 (6 bases each). This CDR3 has 15 residues. V shed 6 bases and J shed 5 bases, with 14 bases lying between them. Per germline, CDR1 MDHEN and CDR2 SYDVKM. Combining the CDR3 with reference TRBV28 and TRBJ2-6 gives the whole variable domain DVKVTQSSRYLVKRTGEKVFLECVQDMDHENMFWYRQDPGLGLRLIYFSYDVKMKEKGDIPEGYSVSREKKERFSLILESASTNQTSMYLCASSGGRGRANVLTFGAGSRLTVL.

This clonotype was picked up a small number of times. This rearrangement joins TRBV19 to TRBJ2-5, with 7 bases aligning to TRBD2. The CDR3 runs to 13 residues. Germline CDR1 reads LNHDA; CDR2 reads SQIVND (reference sequence). The V and J ends lost 5 bases and 5 bases, in that order; junction bases with no gene match: 5. This chain's CDR3 is CASSLWRGETQYF. For the CDR3, the DNA is TGTGCCAGTAGTTTGTGGCGGGGGGAGACCCAGTACTTC.

The chain combines TRBV28 with TRBJ2-1, with D hard to call. Germline assignment: CDR1 MDHEN and CDR2 SYDVKM. With 2 bases removed from V and 5 bases from J, the gap between germline ends came to 13 bases. The CDR3 totals 15 residues. CDR3 region: CASSLVRIVNNEQFF. Written as DNA, the CDR3 is TGTGCCAGCAGTTTAGTAAGGATAGTAAACAATGAGCAGTTCTTC. Full variable domain (remainder filled in from reference TRBV28 and TRBJ2-1): DVKVTQSSRYLVKRTGEKVFLECVQDMDHENMFWYRQDPGLGLRLIYFSYDVKMKEKGDIPEGYSVSREKKERFSLILESASTNQTSMYLCASSLVRIVNNEQFFGPGTRLTVL.

This sequence joins TRBV9 and TRBJ2-3; D is undetermined. Trimming took 7 bases from V and 6 from J, leaving 9 bases between them. Per the germline V gene, CDR1 is SGDLS and CDR2 is YYNGEE. The CDR3 is made up of 11 amino acids. DNA of the CDR3: TGTGCCAGCGGTCGTTGGGATACGCAGTATTTT. The encoded protein is CASGRWDTQYF. Complete variable domain (other parts from reference TRBV9 and TRBJ2-3): DSGVTQTPKHLITATGQRVTLRCSPRSGDLSVYWYQQSLDQGLQFLIQYYNGEERAKGNILERFSAQQFPDLHSELNLSSLELGDSALYFCASGRWDTQYFGPGTRLTVL.

This chain connects TRBV5-5 to TRBJ1-2; D unresolved. The V end was cut by 2 bases, the J end by 0 bases, with 11 bases between. The germline CDR1 and CDR2 sequences are SGHKS and YYEKEE (reference sequence). This CDR3 has 15 amino acids. The CDR3 region is CASSLRFPPNYGYTF. Written as DNA, the CDR3 is TGTGCCAGCAGCTTAAGGTTTCCCCCTAACTATGGCTACACCTTC. Variable domain in full (rest from reference TRBV5-5 and TRBJ1-2): DAGVTQSPTHLIKTRGQQVTLRCSPISGHKSVSWYQQVLGQGPQFIFQYYEKEERGRGNFPDRFSARQFPNYSSELNVNALLLGDSALYLCASSLRFPPNYGYTFGSGTRLTVV.

The chain combines TRBV7-2 with TRBJ2-7; tentatively, D is TRBD1 or TRBD2 (7 bases each). The ends were cut back, 2 bases at V and 5 bases at J, with 16 bases in the middle. This CDR3 comprises 15 residues. CDR1 is SGHTA, CDR2 FQGNSA, per germline. The CDR3 reads CASSLREGAMNEQYF. For the CDR3, the DNA is TGTGCCAGCAGCTTAAGGGAGGGGGCGATGAACGAGCAGTACTTC.

The table lists this clonotype with a few counts. The rearrangement links TRBV4-3 to TRBJ1-3, with a tentative D call TRBD1 (5 bases). V lost 4 bases and J lost 0, with 10 bases in between. There are 15 residues in the CDR3. Germline CDR1 reads LGHNA; CDR2 reads YSLEER. CDR3 amino acids: CASSPRVGSGNTIYF. The CDR3 coding sequence is TGCGCCAGCAGCCCCAGGGTCGGCTCTGGAAACACCATATATTTT.

The chain links TRBV6-5 to TRBJ2-1; D is tentatively TRBD1 or TRBD2 (5 bases each). The germline V gene has CDR1 MNHEY and CDR2 SVGAGI. With 2 bases removed from V and 1 base from J, the gap between germline ends came to 15 bases. The CDR3 contains 17 residues. The CDR3 DNA reads TGTGCCAGCAGTTACGGCTCCGGGACGGTGTCCTACAATGAGCAGTTCTTC. Amino acid sequence: CASSYGSGTVSYNEQFF.

The V call is TRBV20-1, the J call TRBJ2-1, with 11 bases fitting TRBD1. The trim removed 8 bases at V and 9 bases at J, leaving 6 bases unmatched. The germline CDR1 and CDR2 sequences are DFQATT and SNEGSKA (reference sequence). The CDR3 totals 12 residues. The CDR3 bases are TGCAGTCCCAAGGGACAGGGGGTTGAGCAGTTCTTC. Its translation is CSPKGQGVEQFF.

The rearrangement links TRBV6-5 to TRBJ1-1, with D perhaps matching TRBD1 (6 bases). V lost 0 bases to trimming and J lost 0 bases, with 20 bases between them. CDR1 is MNHEY and CDR2 is SVGAGI in the germline V gene. This CDR3 comprises 19 residues. DNA for the CDR3: TGTGCCAGCAGTTACTCGAATTGGGGGGGGCACGACTTGAACACTGAAGCTTTCTTT. It codes for CASSYSNWGGHDLNTEAFF.

The CDR3 reads CASSLPADPQETQYF. The CDR3 DNA reads as TGTGCCAGCAGCTTGCCAGCGGACCCCCAAGAGACCCAGTACTTC. The rearrangement joins TRBV7-9 to TRBJ2-5, with a tentative D call TRBD2 (5 bases). CDR1 SEHNR and CDR2 FQNEAQ come from the germline V gene (reference sequence). The CDR3 runs 15 residues. The germline V and J ends were trimmed by 3 bases and 1 base, with 12 bases remaining between them.

This clonotype has just a few counts. The J gene is TRBJ1-5, the V gene TRBV20-1, with D perhaps TRBD1 (6 bases). The V end lost 7 bases, the J end lost 0 bases, and 25 bases lay between the germline ends. Germline V gene sequence: CDR1 DFQATT, CDR2 SNEGSKA (reference sequence). The CDR3 consists of 18 residues. CDR3 loop: CSGSHFKTGHPSNQPQHF. The CDR3 DNA follows: TGCAGTGGCTCCCATTTTAAAACGGGACACCCTAGCAATCAGCCCCAGCATTTT.

The J gene is TRBJ2-3, the V gene TRBV4-1, with 9 bases lining up with TRBD1. CDR3 size: 15 residues. V lost 4 bases, J lost 9 bases, and 11 bases stayed unmatched. Per the germline V gene, CDR1 is MGHRA and CDR2 is YSYEKL. The CDR3: CASSPPGQGLSTQYF. The CDR3 bases are TGCGCCAGCAGCCCCCCGGGACAGGGTCTATCCACGCAGTATTTT.

With regard to this clonotype: A much bigger clone sits one base away, suggesting this may be a read error. This chain connects TRBV14 to TRBJ1-4, with D perhaps TRBD1 (6 bases). Germline V gives CDR1 SGHDN, CDR2 FVKESK. The CDR3 is 16 amino acids. V dropped 0 bases and J dropped 8 bases, with 16 bases sitting between them. The CDR3 DNA sequence: TGTGCCAGCAGCCAAGAACCAGCAGGGGCCGGCGAAAAACTGTTTTTT. Translating gives CASSQEPAGAGEKLFF.

The chain recombines TRBV9 with TRBJ2-7; TRBD1 might be the D (5 bases). Trimming removed 4 bases at V and 2 bases at J, with 22 bases between. From germline, CDR1 is SGDLS and CDR2 YYNGEE. This CDR3 is built from 17 residues. The CDR3 nucleotides read TGTGCCAGCAGCCCATGGCAGGATTCGCTAGGGGCCTACGAGCAGTACTTC. Amino acids: CASSPWQDSLGAYEQYF.

This clonotype was detected a few times. The chain recombines TRBV20-1 with TRBJ2-5; 7 bases are shared with TRBD2. V was pared by 6 bases and J by 3 bases, with 10 bases of the junction left unmatched. Germline CDR1 is DFQATT and CDR2 is SNEGSKA (reference sequence). This CDR3 comprises 14 residues. The CDR3 bases are TGCAGTGCAACTCTCCCGGGACTAAAAGAGACCCAGTACTTC. It yields the protein CSATLPGLKETQYF.

This clonotype was observed at least ten times. The rearrangement links TRBV29-1 to TRBJ2-3; TRBD2 agrees at 8 bases. Trimming cost V 7 bases and J 3 bases; bases outside gene matches: 12. The CDR3 has 15 amino acids. The germline gives CDR1 SQVTM, CDR2 ANQGSEA. CDR3: CSAFPIQRETDTQYF. The CDR3 DNA reads as TGCAGCGCCTTTCCAATTCAGCGGGAGACAGATACGCAGTATTTT.

CDR3 nucleotide sequence: TGTGCCAGCAGCTTAGACTCGTACAGCTACAATGAGCAGTTCTTC. Its translation is CASSLDSYSYNEQFF. The chain joins TRBV7-2 to TRBJ2-1, with unresolved D. Germline lookup yields CDR1 SGHTA and CDR2 FQGNSA. The CDR3 sequence is 15 residues long. The ends were cut back, 1 base at V and 3 bases at J, with 10 bases in the middle.

The genes are TRBV29-1 and TRBJ2-5; 7 bases line up with TRBD1. The V segment lost 6 bases and the J segment 5 bases; nucleotides outside the gene matches: 3. The germline V gene has CDR1 SQVTM and CDR2 ANQGSEA. The CDR3 extends over 11 amino acids. Here the CDR3 reads CSVAQGETQYF. The CDR3, as DNA: TGCAGCGTGGCACAGGGGGAGACCCAGTACTTC. Drawing the rest from reference TRBV29-1 and TRBJ2-5, the complete variable domain is SAVISQKPSRDICQRGTSLTIQCQVDSQVTMMFWYRQQPGQSLTLIATANQGSEATYESGFVIDKFPISRPNLTFSTLTVSNMSPEDSSIYLCSVAQGETQYFGPGTRLLVL.

This chain joins TRBV3-1 and TRBJ2-7, with 10 bases aligning to TRBD1. V trimming: 3 bases; J trimming: 2 bases; junction bases outside the gene matches: 4. Germline V CDR1 and CDR2: LGHDT, YNNKEL (reference sequence). The CDR3 is 15 amino acids. CDR3 nucleotides: TGTGCCAGCAGCCATGCAGACAGGGGGCCCTACGAGCAGTACTTC. It translates to CASSHADRGPYEQYF.

The gene calls are TRBV5-1 and TRBJ2-7; D possibly corresponds to TRBD1 (5 bases). V shed 0 bases and J shed 0 bases, with 10 bases lying between them. The germline V gene encodes CDR1 SGHRS and CDR2 YFSETQ. This CDR3 spans 15 amino acids. The CDR3, as DNA: TGCGCCAGCAGCTTGGAGGGGATCGGCTCCTACGAGCAGTACTTC. This codes for CASSLEGIGSYEQYF.

V gene TRBV13 combines with J gene TRBJ2-5; tentative D call: TRBD2 (6 bases). V lost 4 bases and J 0 bases, leaving 9 bases between the germline ends. Germline lookup yields CDR1 PRHDT and CDR2 FYEKMQ (reference sequence). The CDR3 length is 14 residues. CDR3: CASSSGTHQETQYF. CDR3 DNA: TGTGCCAGCAGCTCGGGGACTCACCAAGAGACCCAGTACTTC.

The table lists this clonotype with a count of one. The chain joins TRBV7-2 to TRBJ2-1; no clear D. With the DNA end fitting TRBJ2-5 better, the J assignment may be wrong. This CDR3 has 15 residues. CDR1 SGHTA and CDR2 FQGNSA come from the germline V gene. CDR3 nucleotide sequence: TGTGCCAGCAGCTTAGTCGCAAGCAATCAAGAGACCCAGTACTTC. Amino acid sequence: CASSLVASNQETQYF.

This clonotype was picked up a small number of times. The chain is built from TRBV7-9 and TRBJ2-5; 7 bases fit TRBD2. Near its end, the DNA agrees better with TRBJ2-7, so the J call may be wrong. Germline V CDR1 and CDR2: SEHNR, FQNEAQ (reference sequence). The CDR3 contains 17 residues. The DNA of the CDR3 is TGTGCCAGCAGCCAGAGGGCGGGAGCTCTTATGACCTACGAGCAGTACTTC. Amino acids: CASSQRAGALMTYEQYF.

The CDR3 protein is CASSLEATVGELFF. CDR3 coding DNA: TGCGCCAGCAGCTTGGAGGCTACCGTCGGGGAGCTGTTTTTT. The chain couples TRBV5-1 to TRBJ2-2; the D is unclear. This CDR3 is 14 amino acids long. V was pared by 0 bases and J by 7 bases, with 10 bases between. CDR1 is SGHRS and CDR2 is YFSETQ in the germline V gene.

In the case of this clonotype: An end of the junction differs from the germline gene, which may be a read error. The rearrangement uses TRBV28 and TRBJ2-5, with D tentatively TRBD1 (6 bases). The J call may be faulty, since TRBJ2-7 better matches the DNA end. From germline, CDR1 is MDHEN and CDR2 SYDVKM. CDR3 size: 16 residues. The CDR3 sequence: CAGSHQGLARGPEQYF. The CDR3 nucleotides read TGTGCCGGCAGTCACCAGGGGCTAGCTCGGGGACCCGAGCAGTACTTC.